This TCR beta chain emerged from a study of T cell repertoires in cytomegalovirus infection. About the study: Public TCR beta signatures indicated both CMV infection and matching HLA type. Regarding the study as a whole: Cumulative frequency (of public TCR beta family members) identified carriers of CMV plus the relevant HLA. CMV-specific TCR beta clonotypes restricted by HLA-C dominated the ex vivo response.

TCRdb reprocessed the reads with MiXCR, giving one entry per CDR3 protein. This sample has roughly 500,000 distinct CDR3 sequences; approximately 10% occur once, and the top ten carry roughly 10%. This clonotype has a count of ten or more. The antigen is not known. The V end was cut by 2 bases, the J end by 5 bases, with 9 bases between. Germline V gives CDR1 SGHAT, CDR2 FQNNGV. The CDR3 runs 14 residues. The V call is TRBV11-2, the J call TRBJ1-4; TRBD1 is a possible D gene (5 bases). This receptor was identified in a human donor in good health (CMV status not recorded). Some clones in this sample may be carry-over from other donors' samples. Sequencing was done on a sample of PBMCs. CDR3 residues: CASSLTGPNEKLFF. The CDR3 bases are TGTGCCAGCAGCTTAACAGGTCCCAATGAAAAACTGTTTTTT.